A single sample gave rise to the 16 T cell receptor beta chains below, sequenced in a study of blood T cell repertoires in COVID-19. This table comes from immunoSEQ multiplex PCR, and its TCRdb copy is limited to in-frame clones, with some not included. The sample records 95,000 to 150,000 clones, approximately 80% being singletons. The sample was peripheral blood. The receptors come from a woman aged 50 to 65 with acute or convalescent COVID-19.

The CDR3 protein is CASSLGLAGGSDTQYF. For the CDR3, the DNA is TGTGCCAGCAGCTTGGGACTAGCGGGAGGATCAGATACGCAGTATTTT. The gene calls are TRBV7-3 and TRBJ2-3; TRBD2 matches at 15 bases. The CDR3 runs to 16 residues. With V trimmed by 3 bases and J by 4 bases, 2 bases remained unmatched. The germline V gene encodes CDR1 SGHTA and CDR2 FQGTGA.

The chain has TRBV3-1 (or the pseudogene TRBV3-2) and TRBJ1-5; 7 bases are shared with TRBD1. The CDR3 covers 17 residues. Germline-derived CDR1 and CDR2 are LGHDT and YNNKEL (reference sequence). V dropped 0 bases and J dropped 2; count of bases not matched to a gene: 7. The CDR3 sequence: CASSQEPGGLGNQPQHF. The CDR3 DNA reads as TGTGCCAGCAGCCAAGAACCAGGGGGGCTCGGCAATCAGCCCCAGCATTTT.

This clone was counted at least ten times. V and J are TRBV7-6 and TRBJ2-7; D possibly corresponds to TRBD2 (5 bases). CDR1 and CDR2 (germline): SGHVS, FNYEAQ. The length of the CDR3 is 17 residues. V dropped 5 bases and J dropped 4 bases, with 24 bases sitting between them. The CDR3 DNA reads as TGTGCCAGCAGCCCGGGATGGAGTTTCGAGATTGGTTACGAGCAGTACTTC. This gives the protein CASSPGWSFEIGYEQYF.

The chain links TRBV10-3 to TRBJ1-1; D uncertain. CDR1 ENHRY and CDR2 SYGVKD come from the germline V gene. V lost 4 bases to trimming and J lost 1 base, with 7 bases between them. This CDR3 has 13 residues. The CDR3 reads CAISGIPNTEAFF. As DNA, the CDR3 is TGTGCCATCAGTGGTATCCCGAACACTGAAGCTTTCTTT.

V usage is TRBV9 and J usage is TRBJ2-1, with 11 bases lining up with TRBD2. This CDR3 is 15 amino acids long. The J segment lost 10 bases and the V segment lost 0 bases, leaving 6 bases of the junction unmatched. The germline V gene encodes CDR1 SGDLS and CDR2 YYNGEE. The CDR3 sequence: CASSVGGGLAEEQFF. Here the CDR3 DNA reads TGTGCCAGCAGCGTAGGTGGGGGACTAGCGGAAGAGCAGTTCTTC. Full variable domain (remainder filled in from reference TRBV9 and TRBJ2-1): DSGVTQTPKHLITATGQRVTLRCSPRSGDLSVYWYQQSLDQGLQFLIQYYNGEERAKGNILERFSAQQFPDLHSELNLSSLELGDSALYFCASSVGGGLAEEQFFGPGTRLTVL.

The chain combines TRBV6-4 with TRBJ1-2, with a possible D match to TRBD1 (6 bases). CDR3 length equals 13 residues. The V and J ends lost 5 bases and 4 bases respectively, with 11 bases between them. Germline V gene lookup returns CDR1 MRHNA and CDR2 SNTAGT. CDR3 nucleotide sequence: TGTGCCAGCAGTCCCACAGGGCTCTATGGCTACACCTTC. Translation: CASSPTGLYGYTF.

The DNA for the CDR3 is TGTGCCATCAGTGAGGGGACAGGGGGCTACGAGCAGTACTTC. Amino acids: CAISEGTGGYEQYF. V usage is TRBV10-3 and J usage is TRBJ2-7; TRBD1 matches 11 bases. The CDR3 contains 14 residues. Germline loops: CDR1 ENHRY, CDR2 SYGVKD. The V and J ends lost 2 bases and 3 bases, in that order; junction bases with no gene match: 0.

The V gene is TRBV6-5, the J gene TRBJ1-3; no firm D call. Germline V gives CDR1 MNHEY, CDR2 SVGAGI. The CDR3 loop spans 16 amino acids. V lost 0 bases to trimming and J lost 4 bases, with 13 bases between them. The CDR3 loop reads CASSYSEVARGNTIYF. CDR3 in DNA: TGTGCCAGCAGTTACTCCGAGGTAGCGAGGGGAAACACCATATATTTT.

The chain links TRBV6-5 to TRBJ2-3, with D possibly matching TRBD2 (6 bases). Germline CDR1 reads MNHEY; CDR2 reads SVGAGI. The CDR3 runs 13 residues. Between the trimmed V and J ends, which lost 7 bases and 6 bases, there was a span of 14 bases. The CDR3 reads CASTGVQADTQYF. The DNA of the CDR3 is TGTGCCAGCACGGGAGTTCAAGCTGATACGCAGTATTTT.

The CDR3 DNA reads TGTGCCAGCAACAACGCACAGGCGGTAGAGACCCAGTACTTC. Its translation: CASNNAQAVETQYF. The chain recombines TRBV6-6 with TRBJ2-5; D is perhaps TRBD1 (5 bases). The germline gives CDR1 MNHNY, CDR2 SVGAGI (reference sequence). This CDR3 has 14 amino acids. Trimming shortened V by 7 bases and J by 4 bases, and 16 bases separated the two germline ends.

This clone was recorded only once. The CDR3 sequence: CASSVDAFSYEQYF. CDR3 nucleotide sequence: TGTGCCAGCAGCGTAGACGCGTTTTCCTACGAGCAGTACTTC. V and J are TRBV9 and TRBJ2-7; D not resolved. Germline CDR1 SGDLS, CDR2 YYNGEE. The CDR3 is 14 residues long. Trimming stripped 0 bases from V and 1 base from J, with 8 bases between. Using reference TRBV9 and TRBJ2-7 for the parts outside the CDR3, the full variable domain is DSGVTQTPKHLITATGQRVTLRCSPRSGDLSVYWYQQSLDQGLQFLIQYYNGEERAKGNILERFSAQQFPDLHSELNLSSLELGDSALYFCASSVDAFSYEQYFGPGTRLTVT.

The chain joins TRBV2 to TRBJ2-3; 13 bases align to TRBD2. The CDR3 length is 17 residues. The junction had 10 bases not matched to a gene; V was cut back by 8 bases and J by 2 bases. From germline, CDR1 is SNHLY and CDR2 FYNNEI. CDR3 protein: CASQTGTSGEPTDTQYF. CDR3 in DNA: TGTGCCAGCCAAACCGGGACTAGCGGGGAACCCACAGATACGCAGTATTTT.

The V and J genes are TRBV10-3 and TRBJ1-1, with 7 positions matching TRBD1. Germline V CDR1 and CDR2: ENHRY, SYGVKD. The CDR3 has 16 amino acids. V was pared by 2 bases and J by 0 bases, with 6 bases of the junction left unmatched. The CDR3 spells CAISEEPDRVNTEAFF. The CDR3 region has the DNA TGTGCCATCAGTGAGGAACCCGACAGGGTGAACACTGAAGCTTTCTTT.

J is TRBJ1-6 and V is TRBV19, with a tentative D call TRBD1 (5 bases). V was shortened by 3 bases and J by 9 bases, with 9 bases between the two germline ends. Germline CDR1 reads LNHDA; CDR2 reads SQIVND (reference sequence). The CDR3 spans 13 residues. The CDR3 here is CASSIQGGSPLHF. The CDR3 coding sequence is TGTGCCAGTAGTATTCAGGGAGGTTCACCCCTCCACTTT.

The chain carries TRBV6-6 and TRBJ1-5; 7 bases are shared with TRBD1. V lost 8 bases, J lost 8 bases, and 15 bases stayed unmatched. Germline assignment: CDR1 MNHNY and CDR2 SVGAGI (reference sequence). This CDR3 is 15 amino acids long. The CDR3 DNA reads TGTGCCAGCGTCCCAAGGAGGGGGCTAGGGGAGCCCCAGCATTTT. It encodes CASVPRRGLGEPQHF.

This rearrangement joins TRBV27 to TRBJ2-3; D is possibly TRBD1 (6 bases). The CDR3 length is 12 residues. Trimming left V 5 bases short and J 11 bases short, with 14 bases between. Germline V CDR1 and CDR2: MNHEY, SMNVEV (reference sequence). The CDR3 DNA reads as TGTGCCAGCAGTCCCCCACAGGGTGTGCAGTATTTT. Translating gives CASSPPQGVQYF.